The 22 T cell receptor beta chains given below trace back to one sample, sequenced in a study of shared clonotypes between healthy human individuals. Using immunoSEQ multiplex PCR, the repertoire was profiled, and TCRdb retains in-frame clones only, with some absent. The sample contains around 2,000,000 clones, over 85% of which appear only once. Terminally differentiated effector memory CD45RA+ cells were excluded by CCR7 positive selection of CD45RO-negative cells. Input material: naive CD8+ T cells sorted from blood. Receptors originate from a man in his late teens or twenties in good health.

The chain joins TRBV4-1 to TRBJ2-7; no clear D. Trimming left V 0 bases short and J 12 bases short, with 15 bases between. CDR3 length: 13 amino acids. The germline V gene encodes CDR1 MGHRA and CDR2 YSYEKL. The CDR3 region is CASSQDRVGLRYF. For the CDR3, the DNA is TGCGCCAGCAGCCAAGATCGAGTCGGTTTGAGGTACTTC.

CDR3 DNA sequence: TGTGCCAGCAGTGTTACAGGGGGGTACGAGCAGTACTTC. Amino acid sequence: CASSVTGGYEQYF. This chain joins TRBV6-6 and TRBJ2-7; 8 bases line up with TRBD1. Per the germline V gene, CDR1 is MNHNY and CDR2 is SVGAGI (reference sequence). The length of the CDR3 is 13 residues. V lost 5 bases to trimming and J lost 4 bases; unmatched junction nucleotides: 4.

In regard to this clone: This CDR3 is also generated by other DNA sequences in the sample. The rearrangement uses TRBV7-9 and TRBJ1-2; TRBD1 agrees at 9 bases. V gave up 4 bases and J gave up 2 bases; unmatched junction bases: 5. This CDR3 is built from 15 residues. Germline CDR1 and CDR2: SEHNR and FQNEAQ (reference sequence). CDR3 residues: CASSSAGQGNYGYTF. CDR3 bases: TGTGCCAGCAGCTCCGCGGGACAGGGAAACTATGGCTACACCTTC.

This chain uses TRBV6-1 with TRBJ2-5, with 8 bases fitting TRBD1. The CDR3 covers 14 residues. V gave up 7 bases and J gave up 3 bases; unmatched junction bases: 7. The germline CDR1 and CDR2 sequences are MNHNS and SASEGT. CDR3 region: CASTYRGLEETQYF. For the CDR3, the DNA is TGTGCCAGCACTTACAGGGGGTTAGAAGAGACCCAGTACTTC.

V is TRBV9 and J is TRBJ2-5; TRBD1 matches 7 bases. The CDR3 consists of 20 residues. After removal of 0 bases from V and 2 bases from J, the junction contained 19 bases not matched to a gene. Germline assignment: CDR1 SGDLS and CDR2 YYNGEE. CDR3 nucleotides: TGTGCCAGCAGCGTAGGAAATGACCAGGTTTCAGGCAGGGGGCAAGAGACCCAGTACTTC. It translates to CASSVGNDQVSGRGQETQYF.

The DNA of the CDR3 is TGTGCCAGCAGCGTAGGACCGGGACAGGGCGGCTACGAGCAGTACTTC. It translates to CASSVGPGQGGYEQYF. The chain links TRBV9 to TRBJ2-7, with 9 bases aligning to TRBD1. CDR1 is SGDLS and CDR2 is YYNGEE in the germline V gene. With 0 bases clipped from V and 3 bases from J, the junction kept 7 bases outside the gene matches. The CDR3 contains 16 residues.

This chain joins TRBV6-5 and TRBJ2-1; either TRBD1 or TRBD2 may supply D (6 bases each). Looked up from germline, CDR1 is MNHEY and CDR2 is SVGAGI. There are 14 residues in the CDR3. V was pared by 5 bases and J by 6 bases, with 14 bases between. CDR3 region: CASSPSGAGNEQFF. The CDR3 DNA reads as TGTGCCAGCAGTCCGTCGGGGGCGGGCAATGAGCAGTTCTTC.

The chain is built from TRBV27 and TRBJ2-7; 7 bases align to TRBD1. This CDR3 comprises 15 residues. Germline loops: CDR1 MNHEY, CDR2 SMNVEV (reference sequence). J was trimmed by 3 bases and V by 3 bases; bases with no gene match: 8. CDR3 bases: TGTGCCAGCAGTTTCTTAGCAGGGGGAAACTACGAGCAGTACTTC. As protein: CASSFLAGGNYEQYF.

The V and J genes are TRBV5-1 and TRBJ2-7; D gene ambiguous. Germline V gene sequence: CDR1 SGHRS, CDR2 YFSETQ. V was pared by 0 bases and J by 5 bases, with 9 bases between. CDR3 size: 13 residues. CDR3 amino acids: CASSLVSYHEQYF. For the CDR3, the DNA is TGCGCCAGCAGCTTGGTTAGTTACCACGAGCAGTACTTC.

The chain couples TRBV27 to TRBJ2-1; TRBD2 aligns across 13 bases. The germline V gene has CDR1 MNHEY and CDR2 SMNVEV (reference sequence). CDR3 length: 16 amino acids. The V gene end was trimmed by 5 bases and the J gene end by 4 bases; junction bases not matched to a gene: 5. The DNA for the CDR3 is TGTGCCAGCAGTGTCGAACTAGCGGGAGGGTACAATGAGCAGTTCTTC. This gives the protein CASSVELAGGYNEQFF.

The chain uses TRBV7-9 and TRBJ2-1; TRBD2 matches at 7 bases. CDR3 length equals 17 residues. Trimming at V came to 5 bases and at J to 5 bases, leaving 15 bases not matched to a gene. Germline assignment: CDR1 SEHNR and CDR2 FQNEAQ (reference sequence). CDR3 coding DNA: TGTGCCAGCAGCCAGAGGCTAGCGGAATGGGGGGACAATGAGCAGTTCTTC. It codes for CASSQRLAEWGDNEQFF. The entire variable domain, with the rest obtained from reference TRBV7-9 and TRBJ2-1, is as follows: DTGVSQNPRHKITKRGQNVTFRCDPISEHNRLYWYRQTLGQGPEFLTYFQNEAQLEKSRLLSDRFSAERPKGSFSTLEIQRTEQGDSAMYLCASSQRLAEWGDNEQFFGPGTRLTVL.

The chain links TRBV9 to TRBJ2-2, with D uncertain. Trimming removed 0 bases at V and 6 bases at J, with 12 bases between. The CDR3 spans 15 residues. Looked up from germline, CDR1 is SGDLS and CDR2 is YYNGEE. The CDR3 region has the DNA TGTGCCAGCAGCGTAGATTCCCCCGCGTCCGGGGAGCTGTTTTTT. It specifies CASSVDSPASGELFF.

This chain uses TRBV25-1 with TRBJ1-2; D is perhaps TRBD1 (5 bases). The germline gives CDR1 MGHDK, CDR2 SYGVNS. Between the trimmed V and J ends, which lost 5 bases and 4 bases, there was a span of 8 bases. There are 12 residues in the CDR3. CDR3 sequence: CASSPGSYGYTF. CDR3 DNA: TGTGCCAGCAGTCCAGGGTCCTATGGCTACACCTTC.

The V and J genes are TRBV5-6 and TRBJ2-1; D unclear. CDR1 SGHDT and CDR2 YYEEEE come from the germline V gene. V was trimmed by 0 bases and J by 0 bases, leaving 10 bases between them. The CDR3 covers 16 residues. CDR3 loop: CASSLALWGSYNEQFF. The CDR3 coding sequence is TGTGCCAGCAGCTTGGCCTTGTGGGGCTCCTACAATGAGCAGTTCTTC.

This clone was seen only once. This chain links TRBV6-5 with TRBJ1-4; D gene unclear. The CDR3 runs 14 residues. Germline-derived CDR1 and CDR2 are MNHEY and SVGAGI. V lost 4 bases and J lost 7, with 13 bases in between. The DNA for the CDR3 is TGTGCCAGCAGTTTCGACAACTCCGGTGAAAAACTGTTTTTT. Protein sequence: CASSFDNSGEKLFF.

For this clone: In the same sample, other DNA sequences code for this CDR3. This chain joins TRBV13 and TRBJ2-7; a weak D match, TRBD2 (7 bases). Trimming removed 0 bases from V and 4 bases from J, with 10 bases in between. The CDR3 spans 14 residues. Germline CDR1 reads PRHDT; CDR2 reads FYEKMQ (reference sequence). The CDR3 nucleotides read TGTGCCAGCAGCTTAGGTGGGGGGGCTTACGAGCAGTACTTC. Protein sequence: CASSLGGGAYEQYF.

V usage is TRBV7-8 and J usage is TRBJ2-7; possibly TRBD1 for D (6 bases). In germline, CDR1 is SGHVS, CDR2 FQNEAQ. V lost 5 bases and J 7 bases, leaving 12 bases between the germline ends. This CDR3 region has 12 residues. The CDR3 here is CASSPHRDEQYF. As DNA, the CDR3 is TGTGCCAGCAGCCCGCACAGGGATGAGCAGTACTTC.

About this clone: The sample contains more than one DNA sequence encoding this CDR3. The chain couples TRBV19 to TRBJ2-2; D might be TRBD1 (5 bases). V was clipped by 6 bases and J by 3 bases, with 11 bases between them. The CDR3 has 14 residues. Germline CDR1 and CDR2: LNHDA and SQIVND (reference sequence). The CDR3 DNA reads TGTGCCAGTAGCCCCGGACATTACACCGGGGAGCTGTTTTTT. The encoded protein is CASSPGHYTGELFF.

The chain employs TRBV10-1 and TRBJ2-2; 10 bases fit TRBD2. CDR1 and CDR2 (germline): WNHNN, SYGVQD (reference sequence). The V and J ends lost 4 bases and 7 bases, in that order; junction bases with no gene match: 3. CDR3 length: 14 amino acids. In nucleotides, the CDR3 is TGCGCCAGCAGTGGGCGGACTAGCGGCGGGGAGCTGTTTTTT. Encoded protein: CASSGRTSGGELFF.

With regard to this clone: The identical CDR3 is also encoded by other nucleotide sequences in the sample. The chain joins TRBV5-1 to TRBJ1-1, with 7 bases fitting TRBD1. The CDR3 extends over 13 amino acids. V lost 1 base and J lost 4; bases outside the gene matches: 1. Germline CDR1 and CDR2: SGHRS and YFSETQ. The CDR3 region is CASSLTGATEAFF. The CDR3 coding sequence is TGCGCCAGCAGCTTGACAGGGGCCACTGAAGCTTTCTTT.

This chain uses TRBV4-1 with TRBJ2-5; D not certain. CDR3 length equals 15 residues. V shed 1 base and J shed 4 bases, with 13 bases lying between them. CDR1 and CDR2 (germline): MGHRA, YSYEKL. CDR3 sequence (DNA): TGCGCCAGCAGCCAAGGTGTTAGCTTATCAGAGACCCAGTACTTC. This encodes CASSQGVSLSETQYF.

The chain is built from TRBV7-8 and TRBJ2-7, with 8 bases lining up with TRBD2. V was pared by 6 bases and J by 3 bases, with 7 bases of the junction left unmatched. This CDR3 contains 14 residues. Germline loops: CDR1 SGHVS, CDR2 FQNEAQ. The CDR3 loop reads CASRVGGRFYEQYF. The CDR3 DNA sequence: TGTGCCAGCAGGGTTGGCGGGAGGTTCTACGAGCAGTACTTC. Filled out from reference TRBV7-8 and TRBJ2-7, the complete variable domain reads GAGVSQSPRYKVAKRGQDVALRCDPISGHVSLFWYQQALGQGPEFLTYFQNEAQLDKSGLPSDRFFAERPEGSVSTLKIQRTQQEDSAVYLCASRVGGRFYEQYFGPGTRLTVT.